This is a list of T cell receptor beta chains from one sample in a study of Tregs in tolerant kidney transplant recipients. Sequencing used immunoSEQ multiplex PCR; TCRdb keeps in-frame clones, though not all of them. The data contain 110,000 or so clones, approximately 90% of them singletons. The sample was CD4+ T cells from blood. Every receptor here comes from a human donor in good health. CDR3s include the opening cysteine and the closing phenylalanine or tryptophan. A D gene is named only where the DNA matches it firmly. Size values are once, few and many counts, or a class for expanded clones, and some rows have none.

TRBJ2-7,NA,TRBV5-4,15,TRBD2,CASRPGGTSGYEQYF,TGTGCCAGCAGACCCGGGGGGACTAGCGGCTACGAGCAGTACTTC
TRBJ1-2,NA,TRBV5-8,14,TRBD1,CASSLYRGQDGYTF,TGTGCCAGCAGCCTCTACAGGGGGCAGGATGGCTACACCTTC
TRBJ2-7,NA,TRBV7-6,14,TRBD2,CASSTGLDSYEQYF,TGTGCCAGCAGCACAGGACTAGACTCCTACGAGCAGTACTTC
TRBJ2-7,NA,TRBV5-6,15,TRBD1,CASSLLDRGPYEQYF,TGTGCCAGCAGTCTCCTGGACAGGGGACCCTACGAGCAGTACTTC
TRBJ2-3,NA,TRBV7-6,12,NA,CASSVSTDTQYF,TGTGCCAGCAGCGTTAGCACAGATACGCAGTATTTT
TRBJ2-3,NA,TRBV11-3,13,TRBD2,CASSLGGPDTQYF,TGTGCCAGCAGCCTGGGAGGGCCAGATACGCAGTATTTT
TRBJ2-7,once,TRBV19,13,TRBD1,CASRRTGTYEQYF,TGTGCCAGTAGGAGGACAGGGACCTACGAGCAGTACTTC
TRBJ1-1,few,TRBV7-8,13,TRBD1,CASLDRMNTEAFF,TGTGCCAGCTTGGACAGGATGAACACTGAAGCTTTCTTT
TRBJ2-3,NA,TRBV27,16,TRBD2,CASSPRLAGVVDTQYF,TGTGCCAGCAGTCCCCGACTAGCGGGAGTGGTAGATACGCAGTATTTT
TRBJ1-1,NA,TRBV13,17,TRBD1,CASSLERTGWRNTEAFF,TGTGCCAGCAGCTTAGAGCGGACAGGGTGGAGAAATACTGAAGCTTTCTTT
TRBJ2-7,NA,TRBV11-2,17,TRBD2,CASRPPGVASGSHEQYF,TGTGCCAGCAGGCCTCCCGGGGTGGCTAGCGGGAGTCACGAGCAGTACTTC
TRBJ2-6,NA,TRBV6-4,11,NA,CASRGANVLTF,TGTGCCAGCAGAGGGGCCAACGTCCTGACTTTC
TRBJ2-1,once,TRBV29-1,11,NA,CCWGAHNEQFF,TGCTGTTGGGGGGCACATAATGAGCAGTTCTTC
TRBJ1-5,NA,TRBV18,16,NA,CASSPSSMGSNQPQHF,TGTGCCAGCTCACCCTCATCCATGGGTAGCAATCAGCCCCAGCATTTT
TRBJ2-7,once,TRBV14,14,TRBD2,CASSYFSGGYEQYF,TGTGCCAGCAGCTACTTTTCGGGGGGATACGAGCAGTACTTC
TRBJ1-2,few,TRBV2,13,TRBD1,CASRGQGEGGYTF,TGTGCCAGCAGAGGACAGGGAGAGGGTGGCTACACCTTC
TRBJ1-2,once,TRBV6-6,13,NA,CASRDRANYGYTF,TGTGCCAGCAGGGATAGGGCTAACTATGGCTACACCTTC
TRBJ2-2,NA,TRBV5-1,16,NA,CASSLFGGSNTGELFF,TGCGCCAGCAGCTTGTTTGGCGGGTCGAACACCGGGGAGCTGTTTTTT
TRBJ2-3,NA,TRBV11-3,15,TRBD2,CASSSWTSGDRTQYF,TGTGCCAGCAGCTCCTGGACTAGCGGGGACCGGACGCAGTATTTT
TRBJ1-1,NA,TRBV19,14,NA,CASTPRTENTEAFF,TGTGCCAGTACCCCCCGGACAGAGAACACTGAAGCTTTCTTT
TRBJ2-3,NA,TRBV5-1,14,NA,CASSSGDSTDTQYF,TGCGCCAGCAGCTCGGGGGACAGCACAGATACGCAGTATTTT
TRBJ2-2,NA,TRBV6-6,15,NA,CASSHGLPSTGELFF,TGTGCCAGCAGTCATGGACTACCAAGTACCGGGGAGCTGTTTTTT
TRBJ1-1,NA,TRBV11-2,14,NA,CASIRGPMNTEAFF,TGTGCCAGCATCCGGGGCCCTATGAACACTGAAGCTTTCTTT
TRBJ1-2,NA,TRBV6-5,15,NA,CASSYLLAGKRGYTF,TGTGCCAGCAGTTATCTCCTCGCGGGGAAGCGTGGCTACACCTTC
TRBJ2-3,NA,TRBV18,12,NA,CASSPSSGTQYF,TGTGCCAGCTCTCCCTCTTCGGGTACGCAGTATTTT
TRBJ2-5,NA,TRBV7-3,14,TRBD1,CASSQNTGGETQYF,TGTGCCAGCAGTCAAAATACAGGGGGGGAGACCCAGTACTTC
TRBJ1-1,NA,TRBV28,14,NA,CASSLRQSNTEAFF,TGTGCCAGCAGTTTAAGACAGTCTAACACTGAAGCTTTCTTT
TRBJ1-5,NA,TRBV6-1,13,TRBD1,CASSLPGQQPQHF,TGTGCCAGCAGTCTCCCGGGACAGCAGCCCCAGCATTTT
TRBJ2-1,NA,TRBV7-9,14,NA,CAPTLVRVYNEQFF,TGTGCCCCCACCCTGGTTAGGGTCTACAATGAGCAGTTCTTC
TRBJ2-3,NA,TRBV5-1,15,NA,CASTLGSRFTDTQYF,TGCGCCTCTACCCTAGGCAGCAGGTTCACAGATACGCAGTATTTT
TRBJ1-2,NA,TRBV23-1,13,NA,CASSQRVVYGYTF,TGCGCCAGCAGTCAAAGGGTTGTATATGGCTACACCTTC
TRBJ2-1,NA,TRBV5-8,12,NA,CASNRAYNEQFF,TGTGCCAGCAACAGGGCCTACAATGAGCAGTTCTTC
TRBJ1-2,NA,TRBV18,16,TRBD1,CASSPPGQGRVRGYTF,TGTGCCAGCTCACCACCGGGACAGGGAAGGGTCCGGGGCTACACCTTC
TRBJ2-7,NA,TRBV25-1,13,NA,CASSEGGVHEQYF,TGTGCCAGCAGTGAAGGAGGGGTCCACGAGCAGTACTTC
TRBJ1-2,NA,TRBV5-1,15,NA,CASSPRRGGDYGYTF,TGCGCCAGCAGCCCCCGGCGGGGGGGGGACTATGGCTACACCTTC
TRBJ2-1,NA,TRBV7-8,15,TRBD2,CASSSLAGGYNEQFF,TGTGCCAGCAGCTCACTAGCGGGGGGGTACAATGAGCAGTTCTTC
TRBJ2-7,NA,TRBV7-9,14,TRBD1,CASSLQTGIHEQYF,TGTGCCAGCAGCTTACAGACAGGGATCCACGAGCAGTACTTC
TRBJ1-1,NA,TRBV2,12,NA,CASSIQRTEAFF,TGTGCCAGCAGCATACAGCGGACTGAAGCTTTCTTT
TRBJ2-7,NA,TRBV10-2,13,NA,CASSKRSSYEQYF,TGCGCCAGCAGCAAGAGGAGCTCCTACGAGCAGTACTTC
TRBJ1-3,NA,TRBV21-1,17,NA,CASSTLRDRGFGNTIYF,TGTGCCAGCAGCACTCTCCGGGACAGGGGTTTTGGAAACACCATATATTTT
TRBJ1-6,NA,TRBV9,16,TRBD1,CASSVGRDRGNSPLHF,TGTGCCAGCAGCGTAGGTCGGGACAGGGGGAATTCACCCCTCCACTTT
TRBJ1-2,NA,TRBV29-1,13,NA,CSVEWGAEYGYTF,TGCAGCGTTGAGTGGGGGGCTGAGTATGGCTACACCTTC